What follows is one T cell receptor (beta chain) and its context. Assignments of participants to cohorts depended upon their own reported clinical history. Cohort 3 recovery required two negative PCRs, clearance, or symptom resolution. This sample stems from a study of blood T cell repertoires in COVID-19. At the level of the study: Italy, Spain and the United States were the sources of the convalescent and acute COVID-19 samples.

The germline V gene encodes CDR1 GTSNPN and CDR2 SVGIG (reference sequence). This CDR3 is 15 amino acids long. V was trimmed by 4 bases and J by 5 bases, leaving 18 bases between them. Original methodology: Using reference gene primer amplification, nucleated cell counts were estimated. The protocol was immunoSEQ multiplex PCR, while the TCRdb copy is restricted to in-frame clones and leaves out a portion. V and J calls and clone size come straight from that table; D and trimming were deduced from the DNA. The sample shows roughly 300,000 clones, about 92% of them seen only once. The chain recombines TRBV30 with TRBJ1-5; D is unresolved. The receptor comes from a woman in her 30s who had recovered from COVID-19. Sequencing was done on a sample of PBMCs or T cells enriched from blood (not recorded which). CDR3 nucleotides: TGTGCCTGGAAACCCAAGACGGGGAAGGATCAGCCCCAGCATTTT. It specifies CAWKPKTGKDQPQHF.